Presented here are 30 T cell receptor beta chains from one specimen sequenced in a study of blood T cell repertoires in COVID-19. Measured with immunoSEQ multiplex PCR; TCRdb has only the in-frame clones, and not every one. The repertoire holds 65,000 to 90,000 clones, under 90% seen once, with around 4% in the top ten. The sample taken for sequencing was peripheral blood. All receptors derive from a woman between 55 and 75 years old with acute or convalescent COVID-19.

V gene TRBV5-1 combines with J gene TRBJ2-5; 8 bases fit TRBD2. The V and J ends lost 5 bases and 3 bases, in that order; junction bases with no gene match: 6. This CDR3 region has 14 residues. CDR1 SGHRS and CDR2 YFSETQ come from the germline V gene. CDR3 sequence reads: CASRREGTEETQYF. The CDR3 bases are TGCGCCAGCAGACGGGAGGGGACTGAAGAGACCCAGTACTTC.

V and J are TRBV19 and TRBJ2-5; perhaps TRBD1 as D (6 bases). The CDR3 totals 13 residues. V gave up 6 bases and J gave up 4 bases, with 12 bases separating them. Germline-derived CDR1 and CDR2 are LNHDA and SQIVND (reference sequence). Written as DNA, the CDR3 is TGTGCCAGTAGAACAGGGAATGGAGAGACCCAGTACTTC. Translated, it gives CASRTGNGETQYF.

The chain combines TRBV19 with TRBJ1-5; maybe TRBD1 (6 bases). The CDR3 length is 18 residues. The germline CDR1 and CDR2 sequences are LNHDA and SQIVND (reference sequence). V dropped 5 bases and J dropped 0 bases, with 20 bases sitting between them. CDR3 in DNA: TGTGCCAGTAGTTTGCCGGGACACCAGCTTAATAGCAATCAGCCCCAGCATTTT. Protein sequence: CASSLPGHQLNSNQPQHF.

The V call is TRBV24-1, the J call TRBJ2-6, with TRBD1 identical over 7 bases. The CDR3 is 16 amino acids. Germline trimming cut 9 bases from V and 0 bases from J; bases unmatched to any gene: 7. Per germline, CDR1 KGHDR and CDR2 SFDVKD. In DNA, the CDR3 is TGTGCCACCGGAGAGGGACAGATCTCTGGGGCCAACGTCCTGACTTTC. Protein: CATGEGQISGANVLTF.

Here the CDR3 reads CASSIQQTGGYTF. The CDR3 DNA reads as TGTGCCAGTAGTATTCAACAGACAGGGGGCTACACCTTC. This sequence joins TRBV19 and TRBJ1-2; 7 bases map to TRBD1. CDR3 size: 13 residues. V dropped 3 bases and J dropped 8; count of bases not matched to a gene: 6. Germline loops: CDR1 LNHDA, CDR2 SQIVND (reference sequence).

This chain connects TRBV19 to TRBJ2-7; D is possibly TRBD2 (5 bases). The CDR3 runs 15 residues. The germline CDR1 and CDR2 sequences are LNHDA and SQIVND (reference sequence). V shed 0 bases and J shed 2 bases, with 11 bases lying between them. CDR3 loop: CASSIEYAGPYEQYF. The DNA of the CDR3 is TGTGCCAGTAGTATAGAGTATGCGGGCCCCTACGAGCAGTACTTC.

The rearrangement links TRBV14 to TRBJ2-1; D may be TRBD2 (11 bases). The CDR3 runs 20 residues. Germline V gene lookup returns CDR1 SGHDN and CDR2 FVKESK. V gave up 4 bases and J gave up 5 bases, with 30 bases separating them. CDR3 loop: CASSRDDRGLAGGPNNEQFF. CDR3 in DNA: TGTGCCAGCAGCCGAGACGACAGGGGGCTAGCGGGGGGACCTAACAATGAGCAGTTCTTC.

The V gene is TRBV9, the J gene TRBJ1-6; 8 positions match TRBD1. The germline V gene encodes CDR1 SGDLS and CDR2 YYNGEE. The CDR3 is 15 amino acids. V was clipped by 5 bases and J by 4 bases; unmatched bases: 5. DNA for the CDR3: TGTGCCAGCAGTACCGGGACAGGTTATAATTCACCCCTCCACTTT. This sequence encodes CASSTGTGYNSPLHF.

The chain has TRBV21-1 and TRBJ2-7; the table's TRBD2 call for D was not verified on the DNA. TRBV21-1 is a known pseudogene. The CDR3 runs to 16 residues. The CDR3 loop is CASSLPWREGPYEQYF. CDR3 DNA: TGTGCCAGCAGCTTGCCCTGGCGGGAGGGTCCCTACGAGCAGTACTTC.

The rearrangement uses TRBV9 and TRBJ2-2, with 7 bases lining up with TRBD1. The trim removed 4 bases at V and 4 bases at J, leaving 10 bases unmatched. The CDR3 spans 16 residues. From germline, CDR1 is SGDLS and CDR2 YYNGEE. The CDR3 spells CASSPRQGLSTGELFF. The CDR3 bases are TGTGCCAGCAGCCCCAGACAGGGTCTATCCACCGGGGAGCTGTTTTTT.

The chain uses TRBV6-5 and TRBJ1-2, with no clear D. There are 15 residues in the CDR3. With 6 bases removed from V and 4 bases from J, the gap between germline ends came to 18 bases. CDR1 and CDR2 from the germline V gene are MNHEY and SVGAGI. For the CDR3, the DNA is TGTGCCAGCAGCGAGATAACGTCGGGTCCCTATGGCTACACCTTC. It codes for CASSEITSGPYGYTF.

The rearrangement uses TRBV7-8 and TRBJ2-7; D perhaps matches TRBD1 (6 bases). Trimming removed 5 bases from V and 7 bases from J, with 24 bases in between. The V gene's germline CDR1 is SGHVS and CDR2 FQNEAQ. The CDR3 contains 16 residues. The CDR3 sequence is CASSENRYRAAYEQYF. The CDR3 nucleotides are TGTGCCAGCAGCGAAAACCGGTACAGGGCCGCGTATGAGCAGTACTTC.

This chain joins TRBV28 and TRBJ1-2, with D uncertain. Trimming cost V 2 bases and J 13 bases, with 11 bases left between them. The CDR3 totals 11 residues. The germline V gene has CDR1 MDHEN and CDR2 SYDVKM. This chain's CDR3 is CASSLGNLCTF. The DNA for the CDR3 is TGTGCCAGCAGTTTAGGTAACTTGTGCACCTTC.

The chain employs TRBV27 and TRBJ1-2; D is possibly TRBD1 (5 bases). The germline V and J ends were trimmed by 5 bases and 2 bases, with 15 bases remaining between them. This CDR3 contains 15 residues. Germline V gene data show CDR1 as MNHEY and CDR2 as SMNVEV (reference sequence). CDR3 region: CASSPRSQGNYGYTF. CDR3 nucleotides: TGTGCCAGCAGTCCCCGGTCGCAGGGAAACTATGGCTACACCTTC.

This chain connects TRBV4-1 to TRBJ1-2, with a weak D call TRBD1 (6 bases). V dropped 0 bases and J dropped 5 bases, with 13 bases sitting between them. From germline, CDR1 is MGHRA and CDR2 YSYEKL. The CDR3 contains 15 residues. CDR3 nucleotide sequence: TGCGCCAGCAGCCAAGACCCGGACAGATCATATGGCTACACCTTC. The encoded protein is CASSQDPDRSYGYTF.

This clone has just a few counts. The rearrangement joins TRBV9 to TRBJ1-1, with 11 bases that match TRBD1. The CDR3 totals 14 residues. The trim removed 6 bases at V and 8 bases at J, leaving 9 bases unmatched. CDR1 and CDR2 (germline): SGDLS, YYNGEE. The CDR3 sequence is CASTSAGTGGEAFF. In nucleotides, the CDR3 is TGTGCCAGCACGTCAGCCGGGACAGGGGGGGAAGCTTTCTTT.

The genes are TRBV5-4 and TRBJ2-7; 9 bases are a match to TRBD2. Germline CDR1 and CDR2: SGHNT and YYREEE (reference sequence). The CDR3 has 12 amino acids. The V segment lost 5 bases and the J segment 7 bases; nucleotides outside the gene matches: 4. CDR3 residues: CASSIAGVEQYF. Here the CDR3 DNA reads TGTGCCAGCAGTATAGCGGGAGTGGAGCAGTACTTC.

The chain carries TRBV18 and TRBJ1-5, with no clear D. Trimming pared 6 bases from V and 2 bases from J, leaving 11 bases between. The CDR3 is 14 residues long. Germline V gene lookup returns CDR1 KGHSH and CDR2 LQKENI. In nucleotides, the CDR3 is TGTGCCAGCTCCGCGGTTTTGGGCAATCAGCCCCAGCATTTT. Its protein product is CASSAVLGNQPQHF.

This clone was detected only a few times. V usage is TRBV7-9 and J usage is TRBJ2-5, with D maybe TRBD1 (6 bases). Trimming stripped 3 bases from V and 5 bases from J, with 10 bases between. The CDR3 length is 13 residues. Germline V gives CDR1 SEHNR, CDR2 FQNEAQ (reference sequence). The CDR3 here is CASSFTRGETQYF. The CDR3 region has the DNA TGTGCCAGCAGCTTTACTAGGGGGGAGACCCAGTACTTC.

This sequence joins TRBV5-6 and TRBJ2-5; D uncertain. CDR1 and CDR2 (germline): SGHDT, YYEEEE. The CDR3 spans 15 residues. Trimming stripped 5 bases from V and 7 bases from J, with 21 bases between. The CDR3 DNA sequence: TGTGCCAGCAGGTCGTGGCCTGCGGCTTCGGGGACCCAGTACTTC. It specifies CASRSWPAASGTQYF.

J is TRBJ2-7 and V is TRBV11-2; 7 positions agree with TRBD1. Trimming at V came to 5 bases and at J to 6 bases, leaving 4 bases not matched to a gene. In germline, CDR1 is SGHAT, CDR2 FQNNGV. The CDR3 runs to 12 residues. For the CDR3, the DNA is TGTGCCAGCAGCCGAACAGGGGTCGAGCAGTACTTC. Its translation is CASSRTGVEQYF. Filled out from reference TRBV11-2 and TRBJ2-7, the complete variable domain reads EAGVAQSPRYKIIEKRQSVAFWCNPISGHATLYWYQQILGQGPKLLIQFQNNGVVDDSQLPKDRFSAERLKGVDSTLKIQPAKLEDSAVYLCASSRTGVEQYFGPGTRLTVT.

This chain links TRBV10-1 with TRBJ2-2; possibly TRBD2 for D (6 bases). In germline, CDR1 is WNHNN, CDR2 SYGVQD (reference sequence). The CDR3 runs 16 residues. Deletions cut 0 bases from V and 3 bases from J, with 11 bases between. CDR3 loop: CASSESRASDTGELFF. DNA for the CDR3: TGCGCCAGCAGTGAGTCGAGGGCTAGCGACACCGGGGAGCTGTTTTTT.

The chain uses TRBV5-1 and TRBJ1-5, with D perhaps TRBD1 (6 bases). This CDR3 comprises 14 residues. V lost 4 bases and J 2 bases, leaving 10 bases between the germline ends. CDR1 and CDR2 (germline): SGHRS, YFSETQ. This chain's CDR3 is CASSPSGGNQPQHF. Here the CDR3 DNA reads TGCGCCAGCAGCCCTTCAGGGGGCAATCAGCCCCAGCATTTT.

This clone showed up just once. Other DNA sequences in this specimen translate into the identical CDR3. V is TRBV7-2 and J is TRBJ2-7; D is possibly TRBD1 (6 bases). CDR3 length: 13 amino acids. V lost 4 bases and J 5 bases, leaving 12 bases between the germline ends. The germline V gene has CDR1 SGHTA and CDR2 FQGNSA. CDR3 bases: TGTGCCAGCAGCTCCGTACAGGGAAACGAGCAGTACTTC. Amino acids: CASSSVQGNEQYF.

In the case of this clone: Different DNA sequences within this sample yield the same CDR3. This chain links TRBV28 with TRBJ2-7; no firm D call. Between the trimmed V and J ends, which lost 1 base and 0 bases, there was a span of 10 bases. From germline, CDR1 is MDHEN and CDR2 SYDVKM. CDR3 length: 15 amino acids. The chain's CDR3 is CASSLSAGGSYEQYF. The CDR3 bases are TGTGCCAGCAGTTTATCAGCCGGCGGCTCCTACGAGCAGTACTTC.

The chain is built from TRBV15 and TRBJ2-6, with a tentative D call TRBD2 (5 bases). Germline loops: CDR1 LNHNV, CDR2 YYDKDF (reference sequence). Trimming left V 3 bases short and J 0 bases short, with 12 bases between. This CDR3 spans 17 amino acids. CDR3 nucleotides: TGTGCCACCAGCAGGTTAAGCGGTGCCTCTGGGGCCAACGTCCTGACTTTC. It codes for CATSRLSGASGANVLTF. The variable domain in full, with the rest retrieved from reference TRBV15 and TRBJ2-6, is DAMVIQNPRYQVTQFGKPVTLSCSQTLNHNVMYWYQQKSSQAPKLLFHYYDKDFNNEADTPDNFQSRRPNTSFCFLDIRSPGLGDTAMYLCATSRLSGASGANVLTFGAGSRLTVL.

The genes are TRBV9 and TRBJ2-1; D perhaps matches TRBD2 (5 bases). The CDR3 has 17 amino acids. Per germline, CDR1 SGDLS and CDR2 YYNGEE. V was shortened by 4 bases and J by 0 bases, with 17 bases between the two germline ends. This CDR3 is CASSPLIGGGSYNEQFF. CDR3 DNA: TGTGCCAGCAGCCCCCTCATCGGCGGAGGCTCCTACAATGAGCAGTTCTTC.

J is TRBJ1-1 and V is TRBV25-1; 7 nucleotides match TRBD1. CDR3 length: 16 amino acids. From germline, CDR1 is MGHDK and CDR2 SYGVNS. The junction had 12 bases not matched to a gene; V was cut back by 4 bases and J by 4 bases. This CDR3 is CASSGGDSYSSTEAFF. DNA of the CDR3: TGTGCCAGCAGTGGGGGGGACAGCTATTCCTCCACTGAAGCTTTCTTT.

The chain is built from TRBV28 and TRBJ1-4, with a tentative D call TRBD1 (5 bases). Germline lookup yields CDR1 MDHEN and CDR2 SYDVKM. Trimming took off 4 bases at V and 8 bases at J, with 11 bases between the two ends. CDR3 length: 13 amino acids. DNA of the CDR3: TGTGCCAGCAGTTCGGGGGTACGGGAAAAACTGTTTTTT. This gives the protein CASSSGVREKLFF.

The V gene is TRBV19, the J gene TRBJ1-2; 7 positions match TRBD1. After removal of 5 bases from V and 3 bases from J, the junction contained 0 bases not matched to a gene. Germline CDR1 and CDR2: LNHDA and SQIVND (reference sequence). The CDR3 totals 12 residues. The CDR3 DNA reads TGTGCCAGTAGTGACAGGGACTATGGCTACACCTTC. Its protein product is CASSDRDYGYTF.